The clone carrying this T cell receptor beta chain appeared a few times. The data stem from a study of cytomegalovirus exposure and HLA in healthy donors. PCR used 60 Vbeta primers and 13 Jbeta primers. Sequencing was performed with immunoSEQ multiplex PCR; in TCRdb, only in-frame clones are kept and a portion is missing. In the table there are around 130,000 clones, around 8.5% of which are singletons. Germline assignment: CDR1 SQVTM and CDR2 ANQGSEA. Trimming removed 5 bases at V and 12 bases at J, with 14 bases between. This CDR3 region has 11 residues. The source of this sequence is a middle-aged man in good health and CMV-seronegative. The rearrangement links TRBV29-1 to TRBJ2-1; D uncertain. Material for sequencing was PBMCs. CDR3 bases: TGCAGCGTTTCCGTCCAAACGGGGCAGTTCTTC. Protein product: CSVSVQTGQFF.